A selection of T cell receptor beta chains follows, all from one sample in a study of T cell responses to AZD1222 COVID-19 vaccine. Method: immunoSEQ multiplex PCR; TCRdb's copy keeps in-frame clones and lacks some. The data show about 64,000 clones, about 93% seen once. Sequencing was performed on peripheral blood, taken 28 days after the second dose of the MenACWY control vaccine. These receptors originate from an adult who received the MenACWY meningococcal vaccine as a control. Each CDR3 is given with its conserved first and last residue. Each record gives: CDR3 DNA, CDR3 protein, D gene, J gene, V gene. The D gene is left open where the match is weak.

TGTGCCAGCAGTTTATGGGGGGGAGGATATGGCTACACCTTC | CASSLWGGGYGYTF | NA | TRBJ1-2 | TRBV28
TGTGCCAGCAGACTAGTAGAGGGGAACACCGGGGAGCTGTTTTTT | CASRLVEGNTGELFF | NA | TRBJ2-2 | TRBV7-2
TGCAGCGTCTTTGAGAATGAGCAGTTCTTC | CSVFENEQFF | NA | TRBJ2-1 | TRBV29-1
TGTGCCAGCAGTCCACCCCAGGCAGCAACTAATGAAAAACTGTTTTTT | CASSPPQAATNEKLFF | NA | TRBJ1-4 | TRBV5-6
TGTGCCAGCAGCCTAGCCTATGACGGTTCGCGCCTGTTTTTT | CASSLAYDGSRLFF | NA | TRBJ1-4 | TRBV14
TGTGCCAGCAGCTTGGGGGGGGACAGGGCTTCACCCCTCCACTTT | CASSLGGDRASPLHF | TRBD1 | TRBJ1-6 | TRBV5-4
TGCAGCGTTGTGCAGACAGGGGCAGAGACCCAGTACTTC | CSVVQTGAETQYF | TRBD1 | TRBJ2-5 | TRBV29-1
TGTGCCAGCAGTTTATTGGTGCAGGCGGGAGATGGCTACAATGAGCAGTTCTTC | CASSLLVQAGDGYNEQFF | TRBD2 | TRBJ2-1 | TRBV27
TGTGCCAGCAGCCCAGCGCGGGGGAACACTGAAGCTTTCTTT | CASSPARGNTEAFF | NA | TRBJ1-1 | TRBV13
TGTGCCAGCAGCCCGGCCTGGGAGGGAGGAAAAGACACCATATATTTT | CASSPAWEGGKDTIYF | NA | TRBJ1-3 | TRBV5-6
TGTGCCAGCTCACCAGGGGCAGGAGGGATCAATCAGCCCCAGCATTTT | CASSPGAGGINQPQHF | NA | TRBJ1-5 | TRBV18
TGTGCCAGCAGTTACGGTCTCAACAATGAGCAGTTCTTC | CASSYGLNNEQFF | NA | TRBJ2-1 | TRBV6-5
TGTGCCAGCAGACGGGGGGTCCGAGGGACTGAAGCTTTCTTT | CASRRGVRGTEAFF | NA | TRBJ1-1 | TRBV6-5
TGTGCCAGCAGTCCCGGCGGGAGTTACGAGCAGTACTTC | CASSPGGSYEQYF | TRBD2 | TRBJ2-7 | TRBV6-6
TGTGCCAGTAGCTCGCGGGAAGTATCCGGGGAGCTGTTTTTT | CASSSREVSGELFF | NA | TRBJ2-2 | TRBV19